This TCR beta chain emerged from a study of beta chain features in type 1 diabetes. This CDR3 has 13 residues. Germline CDR1 SGHNT, CDR2 YENEEA. Trimming cost V 2 bases and J 6 bases, with 10 bases left between them. The entirety of the isolated RNA underwent reverse transcription, so expressed TCRB transcripts were sequenced. The table came from immunoSEQ multiplex PCR; TCRdb's copy has only in-frame clones and leaves some out. Of more than 300,000 clones listed, around 7.6% are singletons. This chain connects TRBV11-3 to TRBJ1-1; D gene uncertain. The TCR originated in a woman in her late teens or twenties in good health. Sequenced: central memory CD4+ T cells from blood. The CDR3 nucleotides read TGTGCCAGCAGCTTAAGGCGGGTTTCTGAAGCTTTCTTT. Translated, it gives CASSLRRVSEAFF. Supplemented by reference TRBV11-3 and TRBJ1-1, the full variable domain reads EAGVVQSPRYKIIEKKQPVAFWCNPISGHNTLYWYLQNLGQGPELLIRYENEEAVDDSQLPKDRFSAERLKGVDSTLKIQPAELGDSAVYLCASSLRRVSEAFFGQGTRLTVV.